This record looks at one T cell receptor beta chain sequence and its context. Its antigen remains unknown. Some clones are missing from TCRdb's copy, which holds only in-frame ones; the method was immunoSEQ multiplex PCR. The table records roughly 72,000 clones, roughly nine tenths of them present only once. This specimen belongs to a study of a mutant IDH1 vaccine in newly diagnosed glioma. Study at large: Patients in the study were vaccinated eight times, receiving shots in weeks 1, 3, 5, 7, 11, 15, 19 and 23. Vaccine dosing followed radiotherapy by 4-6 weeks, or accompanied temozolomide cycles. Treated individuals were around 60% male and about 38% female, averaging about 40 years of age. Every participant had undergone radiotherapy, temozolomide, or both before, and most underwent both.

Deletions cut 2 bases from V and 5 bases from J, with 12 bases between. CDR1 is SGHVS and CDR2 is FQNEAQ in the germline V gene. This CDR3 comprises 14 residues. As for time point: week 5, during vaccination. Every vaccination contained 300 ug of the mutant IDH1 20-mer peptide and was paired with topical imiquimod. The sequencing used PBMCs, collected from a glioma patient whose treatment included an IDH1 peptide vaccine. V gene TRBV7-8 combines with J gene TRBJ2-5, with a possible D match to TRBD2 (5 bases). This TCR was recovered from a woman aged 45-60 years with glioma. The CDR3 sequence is CASSLLGSRETQYF. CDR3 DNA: TGTGCCAGCAGCTTACTTGGGAGCCGGGAGACCCAGTACTTC. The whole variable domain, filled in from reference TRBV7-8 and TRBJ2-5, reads GAGVSQSPRYKVAKRGQDVALRCDPISGHVSLFWYQQALGQGPEFLTYFQNEAQLDKSGLPSDRFFAERPEGSVSTLKIQRTQQEDSAVYLCASSLLGSRETQYFGPGTRLLVL.